One and the same sample provided the 18 T cell receptor beta chains below, sequenced in a study of cytomegalovirus exposure and HLA in healthy donors. This table comes from immunoSEQ multiplex PCR, and its TCRdb copy is limited to in-frame clones, with some not included. This sample yields 120,000 or so clones, of which 80% to 90% are seen a single time; less than 2% belongs to the top ten. Specimen: PBMCs. The receptors here all came from a young woman in good health and CMV-seronegative.

The V call is TRBV6-1, the J call TRBJ1-1, with D perhaps matching TRBD1 (5 bases). V lost 0 bases and J 7 bases, leaving 12 bases between the germline ends. CDR1 is MNHNS, CDR2 SASEGT, per germline. The CDR3 contains 14 residues. CDR3 DNA sequence: TGTGCCAGCAGTGAAGCGGGGGGTAGGAGTGAAGCTTTCTTT. This gives the protein CASSEAGGRSEAFF.

The gene calls are TRBV27 and TRBJ2-5, with 15 bases fitting TRBD2. V lost 6 bases, J lost 4 bases, and 6 bases stayed unmatched. The CDR3 is made up of 16 amino acids. CDR1 MNHEY and CDR2 SMNVEV come from the germline V gene (reference sequence). CDR3 nucleotide sequence: TGTGCCAGCAGGCAGGGGGGACTAGCGGGAGGAGAGACCCAGTACTTC. Its protein is CASRQGGLAGGETQYF.

As regards this clone: The same CDR3 can be traced to other DNA sequences in this sample. The chain combines TRBV5-1 with TRBJ2-1, with a weak D call TRBD2 (5 bases). Trimming cost V 3 bases and J 8 bases, with 18 bases left between them. The CDR3 is 15 residues long. Germline V gene data show CDR1 as SGHRS and CDR2 as YFSETQ. CDR3 DNA: TGCGCCAGCAGCTCAGCGGTTTCTTTCTTGGATGAGCAGTTCTTC. Translated: CASSSAVSFLDEQFF.

The chain recombines TRBV9 with TRBJ2-7; maybe TRBD1 (6 bases). The germline V and J ends were trimmed by 0 bases and 6 bases, with 13 bases remaining between them. Germline loops: CDR1 SGDLS, CDR2 YYNGEE. The CDR3 loop spans 14 amino acids. As DNA, the CDR3 is TGTGCCAGCAGCGTAGAGGGCAGGGGAACCGAGCAGTACTTC. This encodes CASSVEGRGTEQYF.

This chain joins TRBV19 and TRBJ2-5; D is unclear. CDR1 is LNHDA and CDR2 is SQIVND in the germline V gene (reference sequence). This CDR3 has 14 residues. Between the trimmed V and J ends, which lost 3 bases and 0 bases, there was a span of 8 bases. This CDR3 is CASSIIQYQETQYF. CDR3 nucleotide sequence: TGTGCCAGTAGTATCATCCAGTACCAAGAGACCCAGTACTTC.

The gene calls are TRBV7-9 and TRBJ2-1; D possibly corresponds to TRBD2 (7 bases). The V end was cut by 0 bases, the J end by 7 bases, with 10 bases between. Germline V gene sequence: CDR1 SEHNR, CDR2 FQNEAQ (reference sequence). CDR3 length: 14 amino acids. The CDR3 nucleotides are TGTGCCAGCAGCTTAGCGGGGGGGCAGAATGAGCAGTTCTTC. Amino acid sequence: CASSLAGGQNEQFF. The full variable domain, in which reference TRBV7-9 and TRBJ2-1 provide the parts outside the CDR3, is DTGVSQNPRHKITKRGQNVTFRCDPISEHNRLYWYRQTLGQGPEFLTYFQNEAQLEKSRLLSDRFSAERPKGSFSTLEIQRTEQGDSAMYLCASSLAGGQNEQFFGPGTRLTVL.

This chain joins TRBV7-3 and TRBJ1-1, with D perhaps TRBD1 (5 bases). This CDR3 comprises 14 residues. Germline V lookup: CDR1 SGHTA, CDR2 FQGTGA. The germline V and J ends were trimmed by 1 base and 1 base, with 7 bases remaining between them. The CDR3 here is CASSLIGGNTEAFF. The CDR3 DNA reads TGTGCCAGCAGCTTAATCGGGGGGAACACTGAAGCTTTCTTT.

This clone appeared a single time. The chain has TRBV7-2 and TRBJ1-4; D gene ambiguous. This CDR3 is built from 13 residues. V was cut by 3 bases and J by 8 bases, with 10 bases left in between. Germline CDR1 reads SGHTA; CDR2 reads FQGNSA. The CDR3 loop reads CASSFGGGEKLFF. In DNA form, the CDR3 reads TGTGCCAGCAGCTTCGGTGGCGGAGAAAAACTGTTTTTT.

This sequence joins TRBV7-8 and TRBJ2-3; 11 bases are a match to TRBD2. Germline V gives CDR1 SGHVS, CDR2 FQNEAQ. The CDR3 extends over 16 amino acids. With V trimmed by 3 bases and J by 6 bases, 8 bases remained unmatched. This chain's CDR3 is CASSFRLAGLEDTQYF. DNA of the CDR3: TGTGCCAGCAGCTTCCGACTAGCGGGATTAGAGGATACGCAGTATTTT.

This clone has just one count. The chain employs TRBV5-1 and TRBJ2-5, with 10 bases matching TRBD2. Trimming took 4 bases from V and 5 from J; bases not matched to a gene: 5. This CDR3 region has 14 residues. CDR1 is SGHRS and CDR2 is YFSETQ in the germline V gene. This CDR3 is CASSRGLAPETQYF. The CDR3 DNA is TGCGCCAGCAGCAGGGGACTAGCGCCGGAGACCCAGTACTTC.

This sequence joins TRBV21-1 and TRBJ1-2; the D call of TRBD1 is as the table states it, not checked on the DNA. TRBV21-1 corresponds to a pseudogene. There are 17 residues in the CDR3. CDR3 region: CASSKEGRRGQTYGYTF. The CDR3 nucleotides read TGTGCCAGCAGCAAAGAGGGTCGCCGTGGACAGACCTATGGCTACACCTTC.

The chain recombines TRBV2 with TRBJ2-1; D uncertain. The ends were cut back, 5 bases at V and 0 bases at J, with 14 bases in the middle. The CDR3 covers 16 residues. In germline, CDR1 is SNHLY, CDR2 FYNNEI. The CDR3 spells CASSPNSRSSYNEQFF. The CDR3 nucleotides read TGTGCCAGCAGTCCCAACTCCCGAAGCTCCTACAATGAGCAGTTCTTC.

The chain joins TRBV5-4 to TRBJ1-6; a weak D match, TRBD1 (5 bases). V was cut by 4 bases and J by 8 bases, with 22 bases left in between. The length of the CDR3 is 17 residues. Germline CDR1 SGHNT, CDR2 YYREEE (reference sequence). CDR3 in amino acids: CASSQEGRADEYSPLHF. CDR3 nucleotide sequence: TGTGCCAGCAGCCAGGAGGGGCGGGCGGATGAATATTCACCCCTCCACTTT. The entire variable domain, with the rest obtained from reference TRBV5-4 and TRBJ1-6, is as follows: ETGVTQSPTHLIKTRGQQVTLRCSSQSGHNTVSWYQQALGQGPQFIFQYYREEENGRGNFPPRFSGLQFPNYSSELNVNALELDDSALYLCASSQEGRADEYSPLHFGNGTRLTVT.

V is TRBV19 and J is TRBJ1-6; 7 positions match TRBD1. V shed 3 bases, J shed 13 bases, and the junction held 6 bases outside the gene matches. Germline V gene lookup returns CDR1 LNHDA and CDR2 SQIVND (reference sequence). The CDR3 runs 13 residues. The CDR3 sequence: CASSIDQGDPLHF. CDR3 DNA sequence: TGTGCCAGTAGTATTGATCAGGGGGATCCCCTCCACTTT.

This chain links TRBV10-2 with TRBJ1-1; TRBD1 aligns across 8 bases. Germline V gene data show CDR1 as WSHSY and CDR2 as SAAADI. V lost 0 bases and J lost 4; bases outside the gene matches: 4. CDR3 size: 15 residues. CDR3 coding DNA: TGCGCCAGCAGTGAGTCGGACAGGGCGAGCACTGAAGCTTTCTTT. It yields the protein CASSESDRASTEAFF.

The rearrangement uses TRBV5-5 and TRBJ1-1; no clear D gene. The germline V gene has CDR1 SGHKS and CDR2 YYEKEE (reference sequence). The V gene lost 0 bases and the J gene lost 1 base, with 10 bases spanning the gap. The CDR3 consists of 15 residues. The CDR3 protein is CASSLARGPNTEAFF. The CDR3 region has the DNA TGTGCCAGCAGCTTGGCCCGAGGTCCGAACACTGAAGCTTTCTTT.

The chain carries TRBV30 and TRBJ2-3, with D possibly being TRBD2 (6 bases). Germline V lookup: CDR1 GTSNPN, CDR2 SVGIG (reference sequence). This CDR3 is 13 amino acids long. V was shortened by 1 base and J by 9 bases, with 14 bases between the two germline ends. The CDR3 sequence is CAWSENGSGTQYF. The CDR3 coding sequence is TGTGCCTGGAGTGAGAACGGGAGTGGAACGCAGTATTTT.

The chain recombines TRBV30 with TRBJ1-5; no reliable D call. V was shortened by 0 bases and J by 7 bases, with 10 bases between the two germline ends. The CDR3 is made up of 13 amino acids. Germline CDR1 is GTSNPN and CDR2 is SVGIG (reference sequence). Here the CDR3 DNA reads TGTGCCTGGAGTGTAGACGGGAAACAGCCCCAGCATTTT. As protein: CAWSVDGKQPQHF.